This paragraph covers one TCR beta chain sequence. Its specific antigen is unknown. No much larger clonotype is one base removed from it; base qualities were not supplied. CD8 naive samples consisted of CD45RO-negative cells that were positively selected for CCR7, yielding a CD45RA+CCR7+ population without TemRA cells. Healthy HIV-negative adults with no recently reported acute infections or vaccinations were included as donors. Only Caucasian adults living in Nashville, Tennessee, USA were represented among the donors. After blood collection by leukapheresis, PBMCs were isolated using Ficoll-Histopaque density gradient centrifugation and then cryopreserved in the vapor phase of liquid nitrogen. Analytical flow cytometry was used to check the purity and quantity of each magnetically sorted T cell population. Genomic DNA was isolated from each sorted fraction and quantified by UV absorbance on a Nanodrop 2000c.

This sample stems from a study of shared clonotypes between healthy human individuals (TCRdb year 2020). For the study in its entirety: A couple of women and three men aged 18 to 49 years were included in the cohort. For each donor, three plates each were used for CD4 naive and CD4 memory, two plates were used for CD8 naive, and one plate was used for CD8 memory. Between about 0.85 and 10 billion PBMCs per donor were obtained by leukapheresis. To estimate repertoire size and how much clonotypes are shared between individuals, the study performed deep sequencing of blood TCR repertoires from a few healthy adults. Libraries were prepared and TCR repertoires were sequenced by different laboratories using diverse techniques, in order to increase sequencing depth and limit assay-specific biases.

TCR CDR3 regions were amplified from genomic DNA by multiplex PCR using the deep immunoSEQ assay. Extracted genomic DNA from each cell subset was distributed evenly across all wells of several immunoSEQ 96-well plates, and each plate was treated as a replicate. For sorted subsets, 200 to 250 ng of genomic DNA, equivalent to tens of thousands of T cell genomes, went into each replicate PCR. Purified libraries were quantified with a Qubit 3.0 fluorometer, sized on a Bioanalyzer 2100, and re-quantified with the KAPA Library Quantification kit. Every immunoSEQ 96-well plate was sequenced on a dedicated single-read 150-cycle Illumina NextSeq 550 flow cell. The paper's data handling went like this. The immunoSEQ output contained only junctional sequences without quality scores, so filtering could not match that applied to full-length reads. Sequences were annotated with PyIR, a Python wrapper for IgBLAST v1.9, and V/J genes and CDR3 were assigned using IMGT germline references. Reads were removed for weak V/J assignments (E-value above 1e-6), missing CDR3, stop codons, out-of-frame junctions, or ambiguous translated residues. A V3J clonotype was defined by an identical inferred V gene, J gene, and CDR3 amino acid sequence. Percentage overlap between repertoires was computed as shared unique clonotypes divided by the size of the smaller repertoire. Richness of each repertoire was evaluated using RTK rarefaction, the Chao1 estimator, and Recon v2.1 estimates of unobserved clonotypes. For all TCRbeta clonotypes obtained by the gDNA method from several donors, generation probabilities were computed with OLGA. TCRdb obtained this table from immuneACCESS and retained in-frame rearrangements with V and J assigned. These tables miss some clones; where compared with another copy, unresolved V genes account for less than half of the shortfall, and the remainder is unexplained. That table supplies the V and J calls and clone size; D and trimming were determined from the DNA. The sample data list more than 2 million clones, and about 95% of these were observed just once. In total, the top ten clones hold around 1.1% of the sample.

Overall results and qualifications from the work: The small number of donors limited the genetic and exposure-history diversity represented. Approximately 5% of naive CD4, around 3.5% of naive CD8, around 2.3% of memory CD4, and about 0.4% of memory CD8 clonotypes were shared across four donors. Clonotypes shared by all four sorted-subset donors showed higher generation probabilities than non-shared clonotypes. Based on pairwise subsampling, the degree of clonotype sharing among donors was expected to be affected by sequencing depth. Naive subsets generally had larger estimated clonotype richness than memory subsets. Even with the large sequencing depth, rarefaction of the sorted-subset datasets indicated that sequencing was incomplete. Sampling was restricted to blood, and TCR repertoires in tissue are likely to differ from TCR repertoires in blood.

The trim is 5 bases for V and 3 bases for J, with a gap of 12 bases between the germline ends. The CDR3 contains 14 residues, cysteine and phenylalanine counted. Of the read, only the CDR3 DNA is kept; its 42 bases are in frame from base 1. The germline V gene sets CDR1 to SGHAT and CDR2 to FQNNGV. The sequenced sample was naive CD8+ T cells sorted from blood. The sample's cell subset or site label, in plain terms: CD45RA+CCR7+. Here the chain combines TRBV11-2 and TRBJ2-3, with the D call tentatively TRBD1 or TRBD2, each fitting 6 bases. The receptor's source is a man younger than 35 in good health. The DNA is TGTGCCAGCAGCCAGGAGGGGGGAACAGATACGCAGTATTTT. Its translation is CASSQEGGTDTQYF.